What follows is one TCR beta chain and its context. Antigen: not known. Treatment meaning: roughly ten-day PBMC culture with coronavirus spike peptide pools or control peptides (ViraFEST assay). There were positive PCR dates ranging from March to December 2020, all predating US Alpha, Beta and Delta variants. Researchers reported culturing approximately 2 million PBMCs per well with 8.5 to 10 IU/ml IL-2 and roughly 9.1 ug/ml peptide pools. Sequencing of the DNA from cultured CD4+ T cells was carried out with the Oncomine TCR Beta short-read assay. Once CD4+ T cells had been cultured, genomic DNA was extracted from them. TCRdb passed the PCR reads through MiXCR, listing each CDR3 protein once. Of 22,000 or so distinct CDR3 sequences detected, about 41% appear once; the ten largest clones hold about 14%. The sample comes from a study of vaccination and CD4 T cells after COVID-19. The CDR3 is made up of 17 amino acids. The germline gives CDR1 SGHNT, CDR2 YENEEA. V was pared by 5 bases and J by 4 bases, with 8 bases of the junction left unmatched.

The sample taken for sequencing was CD4+ T cells from blood, cultured in vitro. This clonotype was sampled from a human donor who had recovered from COVID-19. V is TRBV11-3 and J is TRBJ2-3; 14 positions match TRBD2. The CDR3 loop is CASSPGTSGRGSDTQYF. The CDR3 DNA follows: TGTGCCAGCAGCCCAGGGACTAGCGGGAGAGGTTCAGATACGCAGTATTTT.